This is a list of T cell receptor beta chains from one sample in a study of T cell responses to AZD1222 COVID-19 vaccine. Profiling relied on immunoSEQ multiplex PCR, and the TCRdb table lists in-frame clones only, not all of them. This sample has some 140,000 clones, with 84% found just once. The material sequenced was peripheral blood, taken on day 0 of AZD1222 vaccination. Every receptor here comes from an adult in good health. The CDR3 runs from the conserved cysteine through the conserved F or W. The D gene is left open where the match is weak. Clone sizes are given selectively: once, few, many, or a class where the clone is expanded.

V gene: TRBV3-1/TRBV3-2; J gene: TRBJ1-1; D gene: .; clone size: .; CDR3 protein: CASSQDRRTDTEAFF; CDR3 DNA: TGTGCCAGCAGCCAAGATCGTAGGACAGACACTGAAGCTTTCTTT
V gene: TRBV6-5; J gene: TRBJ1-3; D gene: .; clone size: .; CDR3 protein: CASRGGLHTIYF; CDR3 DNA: TGTGCCAGCAGGGGGGGTTTACACACCATATATTTT
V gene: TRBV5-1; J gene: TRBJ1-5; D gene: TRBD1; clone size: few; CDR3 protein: CASSLTPTGYSNQPQHF; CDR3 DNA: TGCGCCAGCAGCTTGACCCCGACAGGGTATAGCAATCAGCCCCAGCATTTT
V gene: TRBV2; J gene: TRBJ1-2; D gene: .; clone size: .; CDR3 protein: CASSETGINYGYTF; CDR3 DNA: TGTGCCAGCAGTGAAACAGGGATTAACTATGGCTACACCTTC
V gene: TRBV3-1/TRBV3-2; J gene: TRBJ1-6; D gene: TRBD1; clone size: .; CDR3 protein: CASSLARGGTGSSPLHF; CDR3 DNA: TGTGCCAGCAGCCTCGCCCGGGGAGGGACAGGGTCCTCACCCCTCCACTTT
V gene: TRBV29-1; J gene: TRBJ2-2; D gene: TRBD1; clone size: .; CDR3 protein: CSVEVTTGGGELFF; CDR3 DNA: TGCAGCGTTGAAGTTACGACAGGGGGCGGGGAGCTGTTTTTT
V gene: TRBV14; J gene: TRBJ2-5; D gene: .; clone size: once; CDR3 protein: CASSQDETQYF; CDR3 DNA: TGTGCCAGCAGCCAAGACGAGACCCAGTACTTC
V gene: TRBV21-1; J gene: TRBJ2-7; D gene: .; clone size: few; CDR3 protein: CASSKVDGRSYEQYF; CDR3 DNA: TGTGCCAGCAGCAAAGTTGACGGAAGGTCCTACGAGCAGTACTTC
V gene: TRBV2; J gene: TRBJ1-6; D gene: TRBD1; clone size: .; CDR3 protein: CASRVGDRGSNSPLHF; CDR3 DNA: TGTGCCAGCAGGGTTGGGGACAGGGGTAGTAATTCACCCCTCCACTTT
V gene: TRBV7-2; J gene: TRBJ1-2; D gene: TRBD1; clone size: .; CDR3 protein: CASSPDRGYGYTF; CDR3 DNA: TGTGCCAGCAGCCCAGACAGGGGCTATGGCTACACCTTC
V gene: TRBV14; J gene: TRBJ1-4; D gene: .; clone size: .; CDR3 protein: CASSRDTLAATNEKLFF; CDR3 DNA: TGTGCCAGCAGCCGGGACACCCTAGCCGCAACTAATGAAAAACTGTTTTTT
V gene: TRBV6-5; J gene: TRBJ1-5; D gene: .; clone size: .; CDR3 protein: CASSSLSKETQHF; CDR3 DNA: TGTGCCAGCAGTTCCCTAAGTAAGGAAACCCAGCATTTT
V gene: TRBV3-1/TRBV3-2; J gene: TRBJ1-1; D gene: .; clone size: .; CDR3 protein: CASSQAGNTEAFF; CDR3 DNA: TGTGCCAGCAGCCAAGCAGGGAACACTGAAGCTTTCTTT
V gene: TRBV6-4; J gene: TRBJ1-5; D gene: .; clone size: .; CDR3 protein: CASSDSGGSNQPQHF; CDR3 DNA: TGTGCCAGCAGTGACTCGGGGGGGAGCAATCAGCCCCAGCATTTT
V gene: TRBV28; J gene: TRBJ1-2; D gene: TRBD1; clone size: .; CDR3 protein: CASWDRGFEINYGYTF; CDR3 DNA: TGTGCCAGCTGGGACAGGGGGTTTGAGATTAACTATGGCTACACCTTC
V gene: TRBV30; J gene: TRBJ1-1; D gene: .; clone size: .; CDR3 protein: CAWNRKGNTEAFF; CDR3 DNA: TGTGCCTGGAATCGTAAGGGAAACACTGAAGCTTTCTTT
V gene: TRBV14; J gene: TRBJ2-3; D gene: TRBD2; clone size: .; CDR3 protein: CASSQDPGLAARDTQYF; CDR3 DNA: TGTGCCAGCAGCCAAGACCCGGGACTAGCGGCCCGCGATACGCAGTATTTT